This T cell receptor (beta chain) emerged from a study of breast tumors, draining lymph nodes, adjacent tissues. CDR1 and CDR2 (germline): SGDLS, YYNGEE. This CDR3 comprises 18 residues. The V and J ends lost 6 bases and 0 bases, in that order; junction bases with no gene match: 11. TCRdb re-called the multiplex PCR reads through MiXCR, storing one row per CDR3 protein. This sample has fewer than 200,000 distinct CDR3 sequences; roughly 30% occur once, and the top ten carry 4.3%. Axillary draining lymph nodes of breast cancer patients supplied the node samples. Remarks on this clonotype: Its antigen is undetermined.

General study results and limits: Data fit most tumor T cells coming from lymph node, expanding in tumor. Tumor TCR diversity was below lymph nodes but above nontumor tissue. The lymph node origin of tumor T cells was framed as consistent with a hypothesis, not demonstrated. Compared with basal-like, luminal-like tumors shared significantly more repertoire with nontumor tissue.

The receptor comes from a female donor with breast cancer. Some clones in this sample may be carry-over from other donors' samples. The rearrangement uses TRBV9 and TRBJ2-3; TRBD2 aligns across 12 bases. Specimen: axillary lymph node tissue. CDR3 nucleotide sequence: TGTGCCAGCACCCAGAATCTACTAGCGGGAGGAAGCACAGATACGCAGTATTTT. It translates to CASTQNLLAGGSTDTQYF.